These 16 T cell receptor beta chains originate from one sample sequenced in a study of post-analysis software for immune sequencing data (dated by TCRdb to 2013 to 2016). Study-wide conclusions, independent of this receptor: Patients showed significantly higher frequencies than controls for a handful of TRBV segments, among them TRBV5-6, TRBV5-1 and TRBV20-1.

Antigen specificity for these receptors is unknown. The library was obtained by PCR. Instrument on record: Illumina HiSeq 2500. Unique molecular identifiers were incorporated into TCR beta cDNA libraries to reduce PCR and sequencing biases. Through fastp at Q25 and MiXCR, TCRdb rebuilt clones from the public reads, retaining in-frame beta chains. Rows are unified per CDR3 protein, each entry keeping the most common DNA and genes. The sample table lists a few hundred thousand distinct CDR3 sequences, about a third of them with a count of one. The top ten clones comprise over 10% of the sample. Input material: blood. The source of these receptors is a girl aged 5 to 17 with multiple sclerosis.

This chain links TRBV20-1 with TRBJ2-7; tentative D call: TRBD2 (5 bases). CDR1 and CDR2 (germline): DFQATT, SNEGSKA (reference sequence). The CDR3 spans 13 residues. Trimming took 6 bases from V and 0 from J, leaving 12 bases between them. CDR3 in amino acids: CSAHGLDSYEQYF. In DNA, the CDR3 is TGCAGTGCCCACGGACTTGACTCCTACGAGCAGTACTTC.

This clonotype was seen at least ten times. V usage is TRBV5-5 and J usage is TRBJ1-2, with TRBD1 as a possible D gene (5 bases). The CDR3 is made up of 13 amino acids. The germline CDR1 and CDR2 sequences are SGHKS and YYEKEE (reference sequence). The V end lost 5 bases, the J end lost 2 bases, and 10 bases lay between the germline ends. The CDR3 here is CASSLEGNYGYTF. CDR3 coding DNA: TGTGCCAGCAGTTTAGAGGGGAACTATGGCTACACCTTC.

There are many counts of this clonotype. As DNA, the CDR3 is TGTGCCAGCAGCTACGAAGAGACCCAGTACTTC. It is translated as CASSYEETQYF. The chain combines TRBV5-4 with TRBJ2-5; D remains ambiguous. Deletions cut 3 bases from V and 3 bases from J, with 3 bases between. The CDR3 has 11 residues. CDR1 and CDR2 (germline): SGHNT, YYREEE (reference sequence). The full variable domain, with the rest looked up from reference TRBV5-4 and TRBJ2-5, is ETGVTQSPTHLIKTRGQQVTLRCSSQSGHNTVSWYQQALGQGPQFIFQYYREEENGRGNFPPRFSGLQFPNYSSELNVNALELDDSALYLCASSYEETQYFGPGTRLLVL.

The chain employs TRBV3-1 and TRBJ1-1, with TRBD1 as a possible D gene (6 bases). This CDR3 is built from 14 residues. In germline, CDR1 is LGHDT, CDR2 YNNKEL (reference sequence). Deletions cut 5 bases from V and 5 bases from J, with 15 bases between. The CDR3 spells CASSFGGRGTEAFF. The CDR3, as DNA: TGTGCCAGCAGCTTTGGGGGCAGAGGAACTGAAGCTTTCTTT.

The chain is built from TRBV20-1 and TRBJ2-7, with D possibly being TRBD2 (5 bases). This CDR3 has 12 amino acids. Trimming shortened V by 2 bases and J by 1 base, and 6 bases separated the two germline ends. Germline CDR1 is DFQATT and CDR2 is SNEGSKA (reference sequence). CDR3 coding DNA: TGCAGTGCTAGATCGGGGTCCTACGAGCAGTACTTC. Amino acids: CSARSGSYEQYF.

This sequence joins TRBV5-1 and TRBJ2-1; D possibly corresponds to TRBD2 (6 bases). Germline V gives CDR1 SGHRS, CDR2 YFSETQ. The CDR3 has 14 amino acids. V lost 4 bases and J lost 4, with 12 bases in between. The chain's CDR3 is CASSGAGRYNEQFF. CDR3 in DNA: TGCGCCAGCAGCGGGGCGGGGCGATACAATGAGCAGTTCTTC.

The rearrangement joins TRBV12-3 or TRBV12-4 to TRBJ1-2, with TRBD1 identical over 9 bases. CDR3 size: 15 residues. Trimming took 3 bases from V and 0 from J; bases not matched to a gene: 2. The CDR3 sequence: CASSFGDRANYGYTF. The CDR3 coding sequence is TGTGCCAGCAGTTTCGGGGACAGGGCTAACTATGGCTACACCTTC.

V usage is TRBV20-1 and J usage is TRBJ2-7, with TRBD1 matching over 7 bases. From germline, CDR1 is DFQATT and CDR2 SNEGSKA (reference sequence). The CDR3 sequence is 14 residues long. J lost 3 bases, V lost 0 bases, and 5 bases had no gene match. The CDR3 spells CSARDQAGGYEQYF. The CDR3 region has the DNA TGCAGTGCTAGAGATCAGGCAGGGGGCTACGAGCAGTACTTC.

This clonotype came up once. The rearrangement uses TRBV6-1 and TRBJ2-5; D ambiguous. Between the trimmed V and J ends, which lost 0 bases and 3 bases, there was a span of 8 bases. Germline CDR1 MNHNS, CDR2 SASEGT. CDR3 length equals 14 residues. Here the CDR3 DNA reads TGTGCCAGCAGTGAAGCGGGTGGAAAAGAGACCCAGTACTTC. Protein: CASSEAGGKETQYF.

This clonotype has a count of ten or more. The chain links TRBV7-9 to TRBJ2-1; D is perhaps TRBD2 (6 bases). The CDR3 has 15 amino acids. V was cut by 6 bases and J by 8 bases, with 20 bases left in between. The V gene's germline CDR1 is SEHNR and CDR2 FQNEAQ (reference sequence). CDR3 residues: CASRRSGVEIHEQFF. The CDR3 nucleotides read TGTGCCAGCAGGAGGTCGGGGGTGGAGATACATGAGCAGTTCTTC. Variable domain in full (rest from reference TRBV7-9 and TRBJ2-1): DTGVSQNPRHKITKRGQNVTFRCDPISEHNRLYWYRQTLGQGPEFLTYFQNEAQLEKSRLLSDRFSAERPKGSFSTLEIQRTEQGDSAMYLCASRRSGVEIHEQFFGPGTRLTVL.

The gene calls are TRBV2 and TRBJ1-4; D not resolved. Trimming cost V 3 bases and J 8 bases, with 4 bases left between them. Germline V CDR1 and CDR2: SNHLY, FYNNEI. This CDR3 is 11 amino acids long. Here the CDR3 reads CASSDYEKLFF. CDR3 sequence (DNA): TGTGCCAGCAGTGACTACGAAAAACTGTTTTTT.

The chain's CDR3 is CASSYSPIDRSQFF. CDR3 nucleotides: TGTGCCAGCAGTTACAGCCCGATAGACAGGTCGCAGTTCTTC. The chain recombines TRBV6-5 with TRBJ2-1, with TRBD1 as a possible D gene (6 bases). This CDR3 comprises 14 residues. Looked up from germline, CDR1 is MNHEY and CDR2 is SVGAGI. The V end lost 2 bases, the J end lost 12 bases, and 17 bases lay between the germline ends.

The genes are TRBV19 and TRBJ2-7; TRBD2 might be the D (5 bases). V lost 1 base and J 6 bases, leaving 10 bases between the germline ends. The CDR3 has 13 amino acids. Germline assignment: CDR1 LNHDA and CDR2 SQIVND (reference sequence). For the CDR3, the DNA is TGTGCCAGTAGTATAGTCCGGGGTCGCGAGCAGTACTTC. Translated, it gives CASSIVRGREQYF. The variable domain in full, with the rest retrieved from reference TRBV19 and TRBJ2-7, is DGGITQSPKYLFRKEGQNVTLSCEQNLNHDAMYWYRQDPGQGLRLIYYSQIVNDFQKGDIAEGYSVSREKKESFPLTVTSAQKNPTAFYLCASSIVRGREQYFGPGTRLTVT.

A few counts support this clonotype. The chain couples TRBV3-1 to TRBJ2-1; 8 nucleotides line up with TRBD2. With 2 bases clipped from V and 3 bases from J, the junction kept 3 bases outside the gene matches. This CDR3 is built from 15 residues. Germline V gene data show CDR1 as LGHDT and CDR2 as YNNKEL (reference sequence). The CDR3 nucleotides read TGTGCCAGCAGCCAACTTCGGGGGGGCTACAATGAGCAGTTCTTC. Amino acids: CASSQLRGGYNEQFF.

The chain couples TRBV7-3 to TRBJ2-1, with TRBD2 as a possible D gene (5 bases). The V gene's germline CDR1 is SGHTA and CDR2 FQGTGA. The CDR3 is made up of 13 amino acids. The V gene lost 9 bases and the J gene lost 6 bases, with 15 bases spanning the gap. Here the CDR3 DNA reads TGTGCCAGTTCGGCACCCGGAGGCAATGAGCAGTTCTTC. This codes for CASSAPGGNEQFF.

About this clonotype itself: It may be a read error: a sequence one base away is much more abundant. The V gene is TRBV4-2, the J gene TRBJ2-1; 8 bases align to TRBD2. Germline values: CDR1 LGHNA, CDR2 YNFKEQ. There are 15 residues in the CDR3. V trimming: 4 bases; J trimming: 8 bases; junction bases outside the gene matches: 10. The CDR3 DNA sequence: TGTGCCAGCAGCCCCCCGGGGGGGGCTTTTGATGAGCAGTTCTTC. This gives the protein CASSPPGGAFDEQFF.